These T cell receptor beta chains were read from a single sample in a study of T-cell reconstitution after alpha-beta-depleted transplantation in children. TCRdb re-derived calls from the PCR reads in MiXCR, one entry per CDR3 protein. The data show roughly 190,000 distinct CDR3 sequences, roughly 15% seen once. The sample consisted of PBMCs from the stem cell graft donor, taken from the stem cell graft. The source is a human donor who donated a stem cell graft to a child with acute lymphoblastic leukemia. CDR3s include the opening cysteine and the closing phenylalanine or tryptophan. Each record gives: D gene, V gene, J gene, clone size, CDR3 DNA, CDR3 protein. A D gene is named only where the DNA matches it firmly. For some rows the clone size is stated as once, few or many, or as a class when expanded; others skip it.

D gene: NA
V gene: TRBV7-9
J gene: TRBJ2-7
clone size: many
CDR3 DNA: TGTGCCAGCAGCTTAGCTAGCGTAAACTACGAGCAGTACTTC
CDR3 protein: CASSLASVNYEQYF

D gene: NA
V gene: TRBV5-1
J gene: TRBJ2-6
clone size: NA
CDR3 DNA: TGCGCCATCAGCTCCAGCTACTCTGGGGCCAACGTCCTGACTTTC
CDR3 protein: CAISSSYSGANVLTF

D gene: NA
V gene: TRBV29-1
J gene: TRBJ1-1
clone size: many
CDR3 DNA: TGCAGCGTGTTGAAATCGGGAGGTTACGGAATCACTGAAGCTTTCTTT
CDR3 protein: CSVLKSGGYGITEAFF

D gene: NA
V gene: TRBV5-4
J gene: TRBJ2-5
clone size: NA
CDR3 DNA: TGTGCCAGCAGCTTGGACCCACAGGGAGTAGAGACCCAGTACTTC
CDR3 protein: CASSLDPQGVETQYF

D gene: NA
V gene: TRBV5-1
J gene: TRBJ2-1
clone size: NA
CDR3 DNA: TGCGCCAGCAGCTACCGGGCCGCAGAAAGAAACTACAATGAGCAGTTCTTC
CDR3 protein: CASSYRAAERNYNEQFF

D gene: TRBD1
V gene: TRBV4-2
J gene: TRBJ1-1
clone size: many
CDR3 DNA: TGTGCCAGCAGCCGAGTCCCGGGACAGCTTGCGAACACTGAAGCTTTCTTT
CDR3 protein: CASSRVPGQLANTEAFF

D gene: NA
V gene: TRBV5-6
J gene: TRBJ2-1
clone size: many
CDR3 DNA: TGTGCCAGCAGCTTGGCGACAGGAAACCTAAATGAGCAGTTCTTC
CDR3 protein: CASSLATGNLNEQFF

D gene: NA
V gene: TRBV29-1
J gene: TRBJ2-7
clone size: many
CDR3 DNA: TGCAGCGTAAGCCGGGACCCGAGCTCCTACGAGCAGTACTTC
CDR3 protein: CSVSRDPSSYEQYF

D gene: TRBD1
V gene: TRBV20-1
J gene: TRBJ2-1
clone size: many
CDR3 DNA: TGCAGTGCTAGAGACCGACAGGGGCCGAACCTTTCCTACAATGAGCAGTTCTTC
CDR3 protein: CSARDRQGPNLSYNEQFF

D gene: TRBD1
V gene: TRBV12-3/TRBV12-4
J gene: TRBJ1-2
clone size: many
CDR3 DNA: TGTGCCAGCAGTTTAGCGGTAGTCAGGGGGCTAATGAATGGCTACACCTTC
CDR3 protein: CASSLAVVRGLMNGYTF

D gene: NA
V gene: TRBV12-3/TRBV12-4
J gene: TRBJ2-4
clone size: many
CDR3 DNA: TGTGCCAGCACCCTTGGGATCCTAGCCAAAAACATTCAGTACTTC
CDR3 protein: CASTLGILAKNIQYF

D gene: NA
V gene: TRBV11-2
J gene: TRBJ2-7
clone size: many
CDR3 DNA: TGTGCCAGCAGCTCGGAGGGGACAGTTCGCTCCTACGAGCAGTACTTC
CDR3 protein: CASSSEGTVRSYEQYF

D gene: TRBD2
V gene: TRBV20-1
J gene: TRBJ2-1
clone size: many
CDR3 DNA: TGCAGTGCCCAGCGGGAGTGGGATGAGCAGTTCTTC
CDR3 protein: CSAQREWDEQFF

D gene: TRBD2
V gene: TRBV10-2
J gene: TRBJ2-7
clone size: many
CDR3 DNA: TGCGCCAGCTGGCTGGGGACTAGCGGGAGCTACGAGCAGTACTTC
CDR3 protein: CASWLGTSGSYEQYF

D gene: TRBD1
V gene: TRBV7-9
J gene: TRBJ2-7
clone size: NA
CDR3 DNA: TGTGCCAGCAGCCCCCTTCAGGGGGCCCGAGAGCAGTACTTC
CDR3 protein: CASSPLQGAREQYF

D gene: TRBD1
V gene: TRBV5-1
J gene: TRBJ1-2
clone size: many
CDR3 DNA: TGCGCCAGCAGCCCGGACAGGGGAAACTATGGCTACACCTTC
CDR3 protein: CASSPDRGNYGYTF

D gene: NA
V gene: TRBV27
J gene: TRBJ2-5
clone size: many
CDR3 DNA: TGTGCCAGCAGTTCAACCGGGACGCTACAAGAGACCCAGTACTTC
CDR3 protein: CASSSTGTLQETQYF

D gene: NA
V gene: TRBV20-1
J gene: TRBJ1-1
clone size: many
CDR3 DNA: TGCAGTGCTAGAGAAAAAACCGGGGCCCTCACTGAAGCTTTCTTT
CDR3 protein: CSAREKTGALTEAFF

D gene: NA
V gene: TRBV11-2
J gene: TRBJ2-7
clone size: few
CDR3 DNA: TGTGCCAGCAGCGAATGGAGAGCGGGCACCCCTTCCTACGAGCAGTACTTC
CDR3 protein: CASSEWRAGTPSYEQYF

D gene: NA
V gene: TRBV29-1
J gene: TRBJ2-3
clone size: many
CDR3 DNA: TGCAGCCTGCGGGTACACGGCCATCTGACTAGCACAGATACGCAGTATTTT
CDR3 protein: CSLRVHGHLTSTDTQYF

D gene: TRBD2
V gene: TRBV20-1
J gene: TRBJ2-1
clone size: many
CDR3 DNA: TGCAGTGCTAGAGATACCCTAGCTAGCGGCCGCTACAATGAGCAGTTCTTC
CDR3 protein: CSARDTLASGRYNEQFF

D gene: NA
V gene: TRBV7-8
J gene: TRBJ1-1
clone size: many
CDR3 DNA: TGTGCCAGCAGCTTAGTACAGGCCCTGGACACTGAAGCTTTCTTT
CDR3 protein: CASSLVQALDTEAFF

D gene: NA
V gene: TRBV7-9
J gene: TRBJ2-7
clone size: NA
CDR3 DNA: TGTGCCGGCTCAATTGGGGGATCACACTACGAGCAGTACTTC
CDR3 protein: CAGSIGGSHYEQYF

D gene: NA
V gene: TRBV7-8
J gene: TRBJ2-2
clone size: many
CDR3 DNA: TGTGCCAGCAGCTTATGGGCGGGAAGTCCCGGGGAGCTGTTTTTT
CDR3 protein: CASSLWAGSPGELFF

D gene: NA
V gene: TRBV5-1
J gene: TRBJ2-7
clone size: many
CDR3 DNA: TGCGCCAGCAGCTTGGTGATGCCAGGGGACGAGCAGTACTTC
CDR3 protein: CASSLVMPGDEQYF

D gene: TRBD2
V gene: TRBV10-3
J gene: TRBJ2-7
clone size: many
CDR3 DNA: TGTGCCATTTCAGACCGGACTAGCGGACCACACTCCTACGAGCAGTACTTC
CDR3 protein: CAISDRTSGPHSYEQYF

D gene: NA
V gene: TRBV5-6
J gene: TRBJ1-4
clone size: few
CDR3 DNA: TGTGCCAGCAGCTTGAATCTGGCCGATGAAAAACTGTTTTTT
CDR3 protein: CASSLNLADEKLFF

D gene: NA
V gene: TRBV19
J gene: TRBJ2-1
clone size: many
CDR3 DNA: TGTGCCAGTAGTCCCCAGATGGGAAACTGGTGGTTC
CDR3 protein: CASSPQMGNWWF

D gene: NA
V gene: TRBV2
J gene: TRBJ2-7
clone size: NA
CDR3 DNA: TGTACCCTCAGCCCACCGATGGCTAGCGGTCTATGGGGGGGCGCCGAGCAGTACTTC
CDR3 protein: CTLSPPMASGLWGGAEQYF

D gene: NA
V gene: TRBV12-3/TRBV12-4
J gene: TRBJ2-1
clone size: many
CDR3 DNA: TGTGCCAGCAGTCCCGCCTCAGGGTCCGATGAGCAGTTCTTC
CDR3 protein: CASSPASGSDEQFF

D gene: NA
V gene: TRBV29-1
J gene: TRBJ2-2
clone size: many
CDR3 DNA: TGCAGCGTTGGTGGGGTAACCGGGGAGCTGTTTTTT
CDR3 protein: CSVGGVTGELFF

D gene: NA
V gene: TRBV7-8
J gene: TRBJ1-2
clone size: NA
CDR3 DNA: TGTGCCAGCAGCCCTAGGGCGATAGCTAACTATGGCTACACCTTC
CDR3 protein: CASSPRAIANYGYTF

D gene: TRBD1
V gene: TRBV20-1
J gene: TRBJ1-2
clone size: many
CDR3 DNA: TGCAGTGCTAGAGATTGGACAGGGGCCGGCTACACCTTC
CDR3 protein: CSARDWTGAGYTF

D gene: NA
V gene: TRBV12-3/TRBV12-4
J gene: TRBJ2-2
clone size: many
CDR3 DNA: TGTGCCAGCAAGAAGCGAGGGGTATCCGGGGAGCTGTTTTTT
CDR3 protein: CASKKRGVSGELFF

D gene: TRBD1
V gene: TRBV29-1
J gene: TRBJ1-2
clone size: NA
CDR3 DNA: TGCAGCGTTATCAGTCCGGGACAGGTCTATGGCTACACCTTC
CDR3 protein: CSVISPGQVYGYTF

D gene: NA
V gene: TRBV5-1
J gene: TRBJ2-1
clone size: many
CDR3 DNA: TGCGCCAGCAGCTTGGCAAACAATGAGCAGTTCTTC
CDR3 protein: CASSLANNEQFF

D gene: NA
V gene: TRBV20-1
J gene: TRBJ1-2
clone size: many
CDR3 DNA: TGCAGTGCTGGTGGAGTGACTCGGGGCTATGGCTACACCTTC
CDR3 protein: CSAGGVTRGYGYTF

D gene: TRBD1
V gene: TRBV27
J gene: TRBJ2-1
clone size: many
CDR3 DNA: TGTGCCAGCAGGGATCCCCCGGGACAGGGGGCAAGGAATGAGCAGTTCTTC
CDR3 protein: CASRDPPGQGARNEQFF

D gene: TRBD2
V gene: TRBV9
J gene: TRBJ2-1
clone size: many
CDR3 DNA: TGTGCCAGCAGCGGGGACTTAGCGGGAGTCACCTACAATGAGCAGTTCTTC
CDR3 protein: CASSGDLAGVTYNEQFF